The 17 T cell receptor beta chains below were found in one sample sequenced in a study of PD-1 blockade in mismatch repair-deficient tumors. Measured with immunoSEQ multiplex PCR; TCRdb has only the in-frame clones, and not every one. Among some 110,000 clones listed, more than 60% were seen once. This material consisted of peripheral blood, taken roughly 60 weeks after starting pembrolizumab. These receptors were obtained from an adult with mismatch repair-deficient cancer.

The chain recombines TRBV7-6 with TRBJ2-7, with D perhaps TRBD2 (5 bases). Trimming took 1 base from V and 5 from J, leaving 9 bases between them. The CDR3 extends over 13 amino acids. Per germline, CDR1 SGHVS and CDR2 FNYEAQ. CDR3 protein: CASSLVDFHEQYF. The CDR3 region has the DNA TGTGCCAGCAGCTTAGTGGACTTCCACGAGCAGTACTTC.

The chain links TRBV7-9 to TRBJ2-3; D remains unclear. The CDR3 runs 14 residues. Trimming removed 1 base from V and 0 bases from J, with 5 bases in between. Germline-derived CDR1 and CDR2 are SEHNR and FQNEAQ (reference sequence). The CDR3, as DNA: TGTGCCAGCAGCTTAGGGATAAGCACAGATACGCAGTATTTT. This encodes CASSLGISTDTQYF.

The rearrangement links TRBV19 to TRBJ2-1; D is perhaps TRBD1 or TRBD2 (5 bases each). In germline, CDR1 is LNHDA, CDR2 SQIVND (reference sequence). This CDR3 has 14 amino acids. The CDR3 nucleotides read TGTCCAACCCCCGGGACCCTAAGGTACAATGAGCAGTTCTTC. Its protein product is CPTPGTLRYNEQFF.

The chain recombines TRBV18 with TRBJ2-1, with D maybe TRBD1 (6 bases). CDR1 is KGHSH and CDR2 is LQKENI in the germline V gene. Trimming stripped 6 bases from V and 6 bases from J, with 12 bases between. The CDR3 length is 13 residues. The chain's CDR3 is CASSPGQSNEQFF. The CDR3 DNA follows: TGTGCCAGCTCCCCCGGACAGAGCAATGAGCAGTTCTTC.

This clone was found a few times. This chain links TRBV6-5 with TRBJ2-7; D may be TRBD1 (6 bases). Germline-derived CDR1 and CDR2 are MNHEY and SVGAGI. The CDR3 spans 13 residues. V gave up 6 bases and J gave up 2 bases, with 11 bases separating them. The CDR3 DNA reads as TGTGCCAGCAGACACAGGGATCCCTACGAGCAGTACTTC. This codes for CASRHRDPYEQYF.

The chain recombines TRBV19 with TRBJ2-1; 7 bases are shared with TRBD1. Trimming at V came to 4 bases and at J to 0 bases, leaving 3 bases not matched to a gene. CDR1 is LNHDA and CDR2 is SQIVND in the germline V gene (reference sequence). The CDR3 totals 15 residues. This CDR3 is CASSKGASSYNEQFF. In DNA, the CDR3 is TGTGCCAGTAGTAAGGGGGCGAGCTCCTACAATGAGCAGTTCTTC.

This chain links TRBV6-1 with TRBJ1-1, with no clear D. This CDR3 contains 11 residues. V dropped 6 bases and J dropped 0 bases, with 2 bases sitting between them. The germline V gene encodes CDR1 MNHNS and CDR2 SASEGT. CDR3 coding DNA: TGTGCCAGCAGGGTGAACACTGAAGCTTTCTTT. Its protein is CASRVNTEAFF.

This chain connects TRBV19 to TRBJ2-7; TRBD2 is a possible D gene (6 bases). This CDR3 region has 14 residues. V lost 5 bases and J lost 2, with 13 bases in between. The V gene's germline CDR1 is LNHDA and CDR2 SQIVND (reference sequence). This CDR3 reads CASSSGRGAYEQYF. In DNA form, the CDR3 reads TGTGCCAGTAGTTCCGGACGCGGGGCCTACGAGCAGTACTTC.

The V and J genes are TRBV18 and TRBJ2-1; no clear D. The CDR3 totals 12 residues. CDR1 KGHSH and CDR2 LQKENI come from the germline V gene. The V gene lost 5 bases and the J gene lost 6 bases, with 8 bases spanning the gap. The CDR3 sequence: CASSTESNEQFF. Here the CDR3 DNA reads TGTGCCAGCTCAACAGAATCCAATGAGCAGTTCTTC.

This chain connects TRBV5-1 to TRBJ2-5; 8 bases are shared with TRBD2. Germline loops: CDR1 SGHRS, CDR2 YFSETQ. V lost 0 bases to trimming and J lost 4 bases; unmatched junction nucleotides: 2. The CDR3 has 14 residues. Written as DNA, the CDR3 is TGCGCCAGCAGCTTGGGACTAGCGCGAGAGACCCAGTACTTC. Encoded protein: CASSLGLARETQYF. Together with reference TRBV5-1 and TRBJ2-5, the CDR3 gives the full variable domain: KAGVTQTPRYLIKTRGQQVTLSCSPISGHRSVSWYQQTPGQGLQFLFEYFSETQRNKGNFPGRFSGRQFSNSRSEMNVSTLELGDSALYLCASSLGLARETQYFGPGTRLLVL.

The CDR3 is CASSFDSAYEQYF. The CDR3 bases are TGTGCCAGCAGTTTCGACAGCGCCTACGAGCAGTACTTC. The V gene is TRBV2, the J gene TRBJ2-7, with D perhaps matching TRBD1 (5 bases). From germline, CDR1 is SNHLY and CDR2 FYNNEI. V shed 5 bases and J shed 2 bases, with 10 bases lying between them. This CDR3 comprises 13 residues. Combining the CDR3 with reference TRBV2 and TRBJ2-7 gives the whole variable domain EPEVTQTPSHQVTQMGQEVILRCVPISNHLYFYWYRQILGQKVEFLVSFYNNEISEKSEIFDDQFSVERPDGSNFTLKIRSTKLEDSAMYFCASSFDSAYEQYFGPGTRLTVT.

The chain combines TRBV4-3 with TRBJ2-1; possibly TRBD2 for D (5 bases). CDR1 is LGHNA and CDR2 is YSLEER in the germline V gene. The length of the CDR3 is 14 residues. With 0 bases removed from V and 13 bases from J, the gap between germline ends came to 16 bases. The CDR3 region is CASSQDIEGATQFF. CDR3 sequence (DNA): TGCGCCAGCAGCCAAGATATAGAGGGAGCGACCCAGTTCTTC.

J is TRBJ1-2 and V is TRBV5-6; maybe TRBD1 (5 bases). Per the germline V gene, CDR1 is SGHDT and CDR2 is YYEEEE. The CDR3 extends over 13 amino acids. V was shortened by 3 bases and J by 4 bases, with 10 bases between the two germline ends. In DNA form, the CDR3 reads TGTGCCAGCAGCTGGGATGGGGCCTATGGCTACACCTTC. As protein: CASSWDGAYGYTF.

V is TRBV7-9 and J is TRBJ2-5, with 8 nucleotides matching TRBD2. This CDR3 has 16 amino acids. Trimming removed 2 bases from V and 5 bases from J; junction bases left unmatched: 10. Germline V CDR1 and CDR2: SEHNR, FQNEAQ (reference sequence). The CDR3 bases are TGTGCCAGCAGCTTAAGCCTAGCGGGTAGTGTCGAGACCCAGTACTTC. It codes for CASSLSLAGSVETQYF.

V and J are TRBV27 and TRBJ1-2; 7 positions agree with TRBD1. V gave up 0 bases and J gave up 7 bases; unmatched junction bases: 5. The CDR3 spans 14 residues. Germline V gives CDR1 MNHEY, CDR2 SMNVEV (reference sequence). CDR3 nucleotide sequence: TGTGCCAGCAGTTTATCCGACAGGGACGCTGGCTACACCTTC. Translated: CASSLSDRDAGYTF.

The chain carries TRBV5-4 and TRBJ2-2; tentatively, D is TRBD1 (5 bases). Trimming cost V 3 bases and J 4 bases, with 16 bases left between them. The germline V gene encodes CDR1 SGHNT and CDR2 YYREEE (reference sequence). This CDR3 contains 16 residues. The CDR3 DNA reads as TGTGCCAGCAGCTCCTCCGACAGAAGGGGCACCGGGGAGCTGTTTTTT. This gives the protein CASSSSDRRGTGELFF.

Only a few counts were recorded for this clone. The chain carries TRBV30 and TRBJ1-2, with 7 bases lining up with TRBD1. Per the germline V gene, CDR1 is GTSNPN and CDR2 is SVGIG (reference sequence). J gave up 4 bases and V 3 bases, and 5 bases lay outside the gene matches. The CDR3 is 13 residues long. The CDR3 sequence: CAWRGGGVYGYTF. CDR3 sequence (DNA): TGTGCCTGGAGGGGAGGGGGCGTCTATGGCTACACCTTC.